What follows are 11 T cell receptor beta chains derived from one specimen sequenced in a study of cytomegalovirus exposure and HLA in healthy donors. 60 Vbeta and 13 Jbeta primers were used in PCR. Sequenced by immunoSEQ multiplex PCR; TCRdb stores in-frame clones only, minus some. This sample has 200,000 to 250,000 clones; roughly 80% occur once, and the top ten carry 0.2% to 0.25%. The specimen sequenced was PBMCs. The source is a girl aged 2 to 10 in good health and CMV-seronegative.

CDR3: CASSSGSVGAEAFF. The CDR3 bases are TGTGCCAGCAGCTCAGGTTCGGTCGGCGCTGAAGCTTTCTTT. The genes are TRBV11-1 and TRBJ1-1; D unclear. V lost 4 bases to trimming and J lost 6 bases, with 15 bases between them. CDR3 length equals 14 residues. CDR1 and CDR2 from the germline V gene are SGHAT and FQDESV (reference sequence).

The chain is built from TRBV27 and TRBJ2-1; the match to TRBD2 covers 8 bases. CDR3 length: 17 amino acids. Unmatched junction bases numbered 20, after V lost 7 bases and J lost 9 bases. Per the germline V gene, CDR1 is MNHEY and CDR2 is SMNVEV (reference sequence). This CDR3 is CASTRINSGKGLGEQFF. CDR3 DNA sequence: TGTGCCAGCACCCGGATTAATAGCGGGAAAGGTTTAGGTGAGCAGTTCTTC.

This rearrangement joins TRBV9 to TRBJ2-5; 7 nucleotides agree with TRBD1. The J segment lost 4 bases and the V segment lost 3 bases, leaving 9 bases of the junction unmatched. The CDR3 extends over 15 amino acids. Germline CDR1 is SGDLS and CDR2 is YYNGEE. CDR3 nucleotide sequence: TGTGCCAGCAGCGCATCGACAGGGAAGGGAGAGACCCAGTACTTC. This translates into CASSASTGKGETQYF.

V is TRBV5-1 and J is TRBJ2-2; 7 bases fit TRBD2. Germline V gene data show CDR1 as SGHRS and CDR2 as YFSETQ. V trimming: 0 bases; J trimming: 2 bases; junction bases outside the gene matches: 10. CDR3 length: 18 amino acids. CDR3 sequence reads: CASSLESPLAVNTGELFF. CDR3 bases: TGCGCCAGCAGCTTGGAATCTCCGCTAGCGGTTAACACCGGGGAGCTGTTTTTT.

The J gene is TRBJ2-2, the V gene TRBV28; 7 positions match TRBD1. With 6 bases clipped from V and 2 bases from J, the junction kept 9 bases outside the gene matches. The CDR3 length is 16 residues. Germline V gene sequence: CDR1 MDHEN, CDR2 SYDVKM. The CDR3 DNA reads TGTGCCAGCAGGGGACCCGGGACAGTAAACACCGGGGAGCTGTTTTTT. Protein: CASRGPGTVNTGELFF.

This clone was detected a few times. V usage is TRBV19 and J usage is TRBJ1-6, with 10 bases aligning to TRBD1. This CDR3 region has 17 residues. From germline, CDR1 is LNHDA and CDR2 SQIVND (reference sequence). V was pared by 8 bases and J by 8 bases, with 15 bases of the junction left unmatched. The CDR3 reads CASSRDRGAWGDSPLHF. The CDR3 region has the DNA TGTGCCAGTTCACGGGACAGGGGAGCATGGGGGGATTCACCCCTCCACTTT.

This chain links TRBV6-4 with TRBJ1-1, with 7 positions matching TRBD1. CDR1 and CDR2 from the germline V gene are MRHNA and SNTAGT. With 6 bases clipped from V and 0 bases from J, the junction kept 4 bases outside the gene matches. The CDR3 has 14 amino acids. CDR3 DNA: TGTGCCAGCAGGGCGGGACAGCTGAACACTGAAGCTTTCTTT. Protein product: CASRAGQLNTEAFF.

CDR3 loop: CASRPGQWGSGYTF. As DNA, the CDR3 is TGTGCCAGCAGACCCGGACAGTGGGGTTCTGGCTACACCTTC. The chain recombines TRBV6-5 with TRBJ1-2, with D perhaps matching TRBD1 (6 bases). The CDR3 is made up of 14 amino acids. V was cut by 6 bases and J by 7 bases, with 18 bases left in between. Germline CDR1 and CDR2: MNHEY and SVGAGI.

The chain uses TRBV5-6 and TRBJ1-1, with D perhaps matching TRBD1 (6 bases). V dropped 4 bases and J dropped 0 bases, with 16 bases sitting between them. Per the germline V gene, CDR1 is SGHDT and CDR2 is YYEEEE. The CDR3 has 16 amino acids. The CDR3 nucleotides are TGTGCCAGCAGCCCCGTTAAACAGGGAATGAACACTGAAGCTTTCTTT. Amino acids: CASSPVKQGMNTEAFF.

This chain connects TRBV15 to TRBJ1-1, with 7 bases matching TRBD1. V gave up 2 bases and J gave up 1 base; unmatched junction bases: 13. This CDR3 contains 18 residues. The germline V gene encodes CDR1 LNHNV and CDR2 YYDKDF (reference sequence). This CDR3 reads CATSRLYHQDRRNTEAFF. The CDR3 DNA reads as TGTGCCACCAGCAGACTTTACCACCAGGACAGGCGGAACACTGAAGCTTTCTTT.

This chain connects TRBV10-1 to TRBJ2-5; TRBD2 might be the D (6 bases). CDR1 and CDR2 (germline): WNHNN, SYGVQD (reference sequence). This CDR3 is built from 14 residues. The germline V and J ends were trimmed by 3 bases and 2 bases, with 10 bases remaining between them. For the CDR3, the DNA is TGCGCCAGCAGTGACGGAGGGCCTCAAGAGACCCAGTACTTC. This translates into CASSDGGPQETQYF.